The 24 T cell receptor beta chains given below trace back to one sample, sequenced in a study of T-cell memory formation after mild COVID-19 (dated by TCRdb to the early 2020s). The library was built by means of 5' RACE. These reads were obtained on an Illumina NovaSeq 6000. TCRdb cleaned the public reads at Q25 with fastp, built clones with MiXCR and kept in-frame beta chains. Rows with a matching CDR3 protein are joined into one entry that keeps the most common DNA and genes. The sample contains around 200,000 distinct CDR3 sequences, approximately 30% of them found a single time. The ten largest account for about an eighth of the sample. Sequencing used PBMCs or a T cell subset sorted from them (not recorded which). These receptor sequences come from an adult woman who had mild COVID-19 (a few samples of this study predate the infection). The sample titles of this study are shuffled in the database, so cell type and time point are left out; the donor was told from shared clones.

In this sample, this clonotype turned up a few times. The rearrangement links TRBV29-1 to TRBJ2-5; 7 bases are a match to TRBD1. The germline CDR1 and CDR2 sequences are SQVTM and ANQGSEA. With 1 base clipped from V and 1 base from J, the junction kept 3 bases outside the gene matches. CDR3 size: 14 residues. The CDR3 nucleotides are TGCAGCGTTGAAGCGGCAGGGGGCCAAGAGACCCAGTACTTC. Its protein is CSVEAAGGQETQYF.

CDR3 residues: CASRVQGTANYGYTF. CDR3 sequence (DNA): TGTGCCAGCAGAGTACAGGGGACAGCTAACTATGGCTACACCTTC. The chain has TRBV12-3 or TRBV12-4 and TRBJ1-2; 7 bases are a match to TRBD1. The CDR3 runs 15 residues. Trimming took 6 bases from V and 0 from J; bases not matched to a gene: 7.

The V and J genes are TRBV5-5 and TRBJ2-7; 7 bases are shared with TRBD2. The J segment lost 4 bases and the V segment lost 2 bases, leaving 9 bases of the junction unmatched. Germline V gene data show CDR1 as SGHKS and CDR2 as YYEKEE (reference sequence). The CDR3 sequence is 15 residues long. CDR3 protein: CASSFGGGSPYEQYF. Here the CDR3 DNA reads TGTGCCAGCAGCTTTGGTGGCGGGAGCCCGTACGAGCAGTACTTC.

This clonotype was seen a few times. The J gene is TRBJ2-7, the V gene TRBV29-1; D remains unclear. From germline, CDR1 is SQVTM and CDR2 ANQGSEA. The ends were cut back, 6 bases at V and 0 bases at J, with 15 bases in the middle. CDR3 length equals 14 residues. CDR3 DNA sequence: TGCAGCGTCGCGAGCAAAAGCGTCTCCTACGAGCAGTACTTC. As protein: CSVASKSVSYEQYF.

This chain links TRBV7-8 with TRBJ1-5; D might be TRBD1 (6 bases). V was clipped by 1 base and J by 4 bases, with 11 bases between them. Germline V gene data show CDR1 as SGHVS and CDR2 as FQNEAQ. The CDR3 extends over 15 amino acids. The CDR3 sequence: CASSLDGTQNQPQHF. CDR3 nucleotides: TGTGCCAGCAGCTTAGATGGGACACAGAATCAGCCCCAGCATTTT.

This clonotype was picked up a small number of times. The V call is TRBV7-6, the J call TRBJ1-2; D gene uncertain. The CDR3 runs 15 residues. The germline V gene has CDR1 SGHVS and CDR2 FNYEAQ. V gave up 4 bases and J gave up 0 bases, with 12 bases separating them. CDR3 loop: CASSSNSGPNYGYTF. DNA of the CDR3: TGTGCCAGCAGCTCCAACAGTGGTCCTAACTATGGCTACACCTTC.

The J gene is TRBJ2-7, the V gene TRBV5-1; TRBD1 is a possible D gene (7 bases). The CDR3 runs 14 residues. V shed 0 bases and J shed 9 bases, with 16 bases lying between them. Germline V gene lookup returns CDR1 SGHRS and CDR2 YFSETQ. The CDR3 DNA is TGCGCCAGCAGCTTGGCCGGGGGACAGCGCGGGCAGTACTTC. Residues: CASSLAGGQRGQYF.

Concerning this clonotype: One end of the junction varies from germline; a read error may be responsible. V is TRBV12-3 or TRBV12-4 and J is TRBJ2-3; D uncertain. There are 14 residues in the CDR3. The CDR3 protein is CASSPLSLTNTQYF. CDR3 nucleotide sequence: TGTGCCAGCTCGCCACTCAGCCTCACAAATACGCAGTATTTT.

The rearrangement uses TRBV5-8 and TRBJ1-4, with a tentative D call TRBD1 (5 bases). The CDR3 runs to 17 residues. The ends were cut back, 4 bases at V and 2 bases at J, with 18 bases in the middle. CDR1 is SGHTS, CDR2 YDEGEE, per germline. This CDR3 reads CASSPPGKVMTNEKLFF. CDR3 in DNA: TGTGCCAGCAGCCCGCCAGGGAAAGTAATGACTAATGAAAAACTGTTTTTT.

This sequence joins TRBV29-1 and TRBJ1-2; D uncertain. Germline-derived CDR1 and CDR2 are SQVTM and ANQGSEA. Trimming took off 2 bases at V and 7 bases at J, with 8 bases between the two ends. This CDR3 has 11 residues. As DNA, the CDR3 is TGCAGCGTTGAAAGGGCAGGTGGCTACACCTTC. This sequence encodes CSVERAGGYTF.

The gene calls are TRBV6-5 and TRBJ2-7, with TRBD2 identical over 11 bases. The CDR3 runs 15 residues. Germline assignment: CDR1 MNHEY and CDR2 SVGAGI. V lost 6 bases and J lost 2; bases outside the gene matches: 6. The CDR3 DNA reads TGTGCCAGCAGAATTAGCGGGGGGGACACCTACGAGCAGTACTTC. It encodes CASRISGGDTYEQYF.

CDR3 residues: CASSYSGHWGSGANVLTF. The CDR3 DNA reads as TGTGCCAGCAGTTACTCTGGGCACTGGGGCTCTGGGGCCAACGTCCTGACTTTC. The chain uses TRBV6-5 and TRBJ2-6; D ambiguous. Trimming removed 0 bases from V and 0 bases from J, with 12 bases in between. Germline V lookup: CDR1 MNHEY, CDR2 SVGAGI. The CDR3 is 18 residues long.

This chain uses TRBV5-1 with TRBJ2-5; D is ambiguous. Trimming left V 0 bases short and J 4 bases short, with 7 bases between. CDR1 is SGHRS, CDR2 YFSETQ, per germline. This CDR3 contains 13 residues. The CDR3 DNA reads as TGCGCCAGCAGCTTGGATGTCGCAGAGACCCAGTACTTC. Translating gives CASSLDVAETQYF.

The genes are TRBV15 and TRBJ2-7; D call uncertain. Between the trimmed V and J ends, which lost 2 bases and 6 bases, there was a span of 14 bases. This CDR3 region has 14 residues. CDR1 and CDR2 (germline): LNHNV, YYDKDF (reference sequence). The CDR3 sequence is CATSRLTDGAEQYF. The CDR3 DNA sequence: TGTGCCACCAGCAGATTAACGGACGGCGCCGAGCAGTACTTC.

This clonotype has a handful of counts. The CDR3 protein is CASSFEENTEAFF. CDR3 coding DNA: TGTGCCAGCAGTTTCGAGGAGAACACTGAAGCTTTCTTT. V and J are TRBV6-6 and TRBJ1-1; D is undetermined. V dropped 4 bases and J dropped 1 base, with 7 bases sitting between them. The CDR3 contains 13 residues. CDR1 and CDR2 (germline): MNHNY, SVGAGI (reference sequence).

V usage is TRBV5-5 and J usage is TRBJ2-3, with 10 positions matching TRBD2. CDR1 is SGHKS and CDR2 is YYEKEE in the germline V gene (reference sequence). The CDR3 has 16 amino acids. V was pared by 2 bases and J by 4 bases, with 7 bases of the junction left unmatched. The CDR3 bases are TGTGCCAGCAGCTTCTACAGTCTAGCGGGAGCAGATACGCAGTATTTT. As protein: CASSFYSLAGADTQYF. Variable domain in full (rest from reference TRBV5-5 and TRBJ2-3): DAGVTQSPTHLIKTRGQQVTLRCSPISGHKSVSWYQQVLGQGPQFIFQYYEKEERGRGNFPDRFSARQFPNYSSELNVNALLLGDSALYLCASSFYSLAGADTQYFGPGTRLTVL.

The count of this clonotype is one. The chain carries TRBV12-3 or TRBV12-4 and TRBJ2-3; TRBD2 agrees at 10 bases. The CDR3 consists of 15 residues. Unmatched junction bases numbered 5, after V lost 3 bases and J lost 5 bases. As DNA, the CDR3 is TGTGCCAGCAGTTTGTGGCCTAGCGGGAGAGATACGCAGTATTTT. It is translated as CASSLWPSGRDTQYF.

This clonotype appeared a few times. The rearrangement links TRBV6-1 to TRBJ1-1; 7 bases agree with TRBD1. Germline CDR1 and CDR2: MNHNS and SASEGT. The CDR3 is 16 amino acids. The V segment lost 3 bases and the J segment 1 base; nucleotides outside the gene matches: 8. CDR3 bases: TGTGCCAGCAGTGAGATTGTCGGACAGGCGAACACTGAAGCTTTCTTT. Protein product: CASSEIVGQANTEAFF.

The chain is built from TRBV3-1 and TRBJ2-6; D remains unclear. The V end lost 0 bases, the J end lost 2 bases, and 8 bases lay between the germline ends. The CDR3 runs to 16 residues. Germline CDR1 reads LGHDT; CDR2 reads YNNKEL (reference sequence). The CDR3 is CASSQDSLTGANVLTF. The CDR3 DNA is TGTGCCAGCAGCCAAGATAGCCTTACTGGGGCCAACGTCCTGACTTTC.

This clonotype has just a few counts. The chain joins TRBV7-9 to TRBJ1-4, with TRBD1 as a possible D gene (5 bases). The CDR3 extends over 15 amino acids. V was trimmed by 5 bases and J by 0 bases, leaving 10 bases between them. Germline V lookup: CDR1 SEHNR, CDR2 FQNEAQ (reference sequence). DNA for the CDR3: TGTGCCAGCAGCCGGACGGACACAACTAATGAAAAACTGTTTTTT. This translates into CASSRTDTTNEKLFF.

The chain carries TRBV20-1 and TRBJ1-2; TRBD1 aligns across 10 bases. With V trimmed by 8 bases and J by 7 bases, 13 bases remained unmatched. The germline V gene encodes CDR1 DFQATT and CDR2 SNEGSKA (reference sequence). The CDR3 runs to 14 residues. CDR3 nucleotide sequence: TGCAGTCTAAAAAGCGACAGGGGGCGTAGTGGCTACACCTTC. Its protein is CSLKSDRGRSGYTF.

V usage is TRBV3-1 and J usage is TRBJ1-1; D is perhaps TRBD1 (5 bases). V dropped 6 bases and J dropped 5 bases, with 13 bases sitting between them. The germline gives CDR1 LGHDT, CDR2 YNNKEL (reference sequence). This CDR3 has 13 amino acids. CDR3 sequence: CASRNGGGTEAFF. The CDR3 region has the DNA TGTGCCAGCAGGAACGGGGGTGGAACTGAAGCTTTCTTT.

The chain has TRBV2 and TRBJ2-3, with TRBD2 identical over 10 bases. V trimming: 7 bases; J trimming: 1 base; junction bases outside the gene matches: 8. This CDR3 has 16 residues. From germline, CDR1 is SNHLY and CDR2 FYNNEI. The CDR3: CASKRGGGPRTDTQYF. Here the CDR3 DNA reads TGTGCCAGCAAGCGGGGGGGAGGTCCCCGCACAGATACGCAGTATTTT.

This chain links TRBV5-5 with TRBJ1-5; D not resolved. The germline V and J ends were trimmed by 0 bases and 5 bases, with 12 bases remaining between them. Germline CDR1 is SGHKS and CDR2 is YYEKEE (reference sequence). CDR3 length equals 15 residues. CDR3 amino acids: CASSLVGSAHQPQHF. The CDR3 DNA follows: TGTGCCAGCAGCTTGGTGGGTTCAGCCCATCAGCCCCAGCATTTT.